This TCR beta chain is from a study of metastatic and nonmetastatic thyroid tumors. The table lists this clone with many counts. Before thyroid surgery, none of the patients had received any treatment. Germline values: CDR1 MNHEY, CDR2 SVGEGT. Trimming cost V 2 bases and J 2 bases, with 11 bases left between them. There are 15 residues in the CDR3. In the authors' workflow: It was from CDR3 differences across clinicopathological groups that a distant-metastasis classifier for papillary thyroid cancer was built. With MiXCR, TCRdb called clones anew from the PCR reads. It is TCRdb's table, rather than the study itself, that gives the V and J calls and clone size. Among some 45,000 clones listed, about 12% were seen once.

This chain links TRBV6-2 or TRBV6-3 with TRBJ2-3; D perhaps matches TRBD2 (5 bases). Sequencing was carried out using blood. The TCR sequence derives from a male donor with papillary thyroid cancer or a benign thyroid nodule (not recorded which). Some clones in this sample may be carry-over from other donors' samples. CDR3 in DNA: TGTGCCAGCAGTTACGCGGGCGGAGCCACAGATACGCAGTATTTT. Its protein product is CASSYAGGATDTQYF.